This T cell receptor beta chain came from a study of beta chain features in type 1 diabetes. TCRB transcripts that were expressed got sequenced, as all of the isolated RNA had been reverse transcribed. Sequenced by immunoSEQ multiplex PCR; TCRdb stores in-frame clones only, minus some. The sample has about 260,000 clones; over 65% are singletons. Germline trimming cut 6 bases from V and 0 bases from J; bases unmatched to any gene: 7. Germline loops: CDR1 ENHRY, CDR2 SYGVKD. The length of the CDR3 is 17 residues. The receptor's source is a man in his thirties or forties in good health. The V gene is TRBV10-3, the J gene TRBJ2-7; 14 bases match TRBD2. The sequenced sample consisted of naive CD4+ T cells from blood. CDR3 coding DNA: TGTGCCATCAGCGCCGGACTAGCGGGAGGTCACTCCTACGAGCAGTACTTC. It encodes CAISAGLAGGHSYEQYF.